Each of the 11 T cell receptor beta chains below was sequenced from the same sample in a study of shared clonotypes between healthy human individuals. Only in-frame clones appear in the TCRdb table, and some are missing; sequencing was by immunoSEQ multiplex PCR. The sample holds approximately 2.3 million clones, over 90% seen once. The sequencing input was naive CD4+ T cells from PBMCs. Subset denoted: CD45RA+ positively selected. Receptor source: a man aged 18 to 29 in good health. Some clones in this sample may be carry-over from other donors' samples.

The J gene is TRBJ1-4, the V gene TRBV6-5; 10 bases match TRBD1. The junction had 4 bases not matched to a gene; V was cut back by 5 bases and J by 7 bases. CDR3 length equals 14 residues. CDR1 and CDR2 (germline): MNHEY, SVGAGI. In DNA form, the CDR3 reads TGTGCCAGCAGTGATCGGACAGGGGGTGAAAAACTGTTTTTT. Translating it yields CASSDRTGGEKLFF.

As regards this clone: This same CDR3 is encoded by further DNA sequences in the sample. This sequence joins TRBV6-5 and TRBJ2-7, with D possibly TRBD1 on 6 matching bases. This CDR3 region has 14 residues. Germline CDR1 reads MNHEY; CDR2 reads SVGAGI. V was clipped by 2 bases and J by 3 bases, with 11 bases between them. CDR3 region: CASSYVQGDYEQYF. The CDR3 DNA follows: TGTGCCAGCAGTTACGTACAGGGAGACTACGAGCAGTACTTC.

The chain recombines TRBV7-2 with TRBJ2-7; 13 bases agree with TRBD2. V was clipped by 4 bases and J by 7 bases; unmatched bases: 13. This CDR3 contains 17 residues. CDR1 SGHTA and CDR2 FQGNSA come from the germline V gene. The CDR3 DNA sequence: TGTGCCAGCAGCTCACCCGCCGGACTAGCGGGAGCGGGAGAGCAGTACTTC. Encoded protein: CASSSPAGLAGAGEQYF.

Concerning this clone: Other DNA sequences in the sample encode the same CDR3. This sequence joins TRBV5-4 and TRBJ2-1; D perhaps matches TRBD1 (6 bases). Germline-derived CDR1 and CDR2 are SGHNT and YYREEE (reference sequence). Trimming shortened V by 0 bases and J by 0 bases, and 10 bases separated the two germline ends. CDR3 size: 16 residues. The CDR3: CASSLGGQSSYNEQFF. CDR3 sequence (DNA): TGTGCCAGCAGCTTGGGTGGACAGAGCTCCTACAATGAGCAGTTCTTC.

The genes are TRBV5-1 and TRBJ2-2, with 10 bases identical to TRBD2. Germline V lookup: CDR1 SGHRS, CDR2 YFSETQ. The J segment lost 2 bases and the V segment lost 2 bases, leaving 3 bases of the junction unmatched. This CDR3 contains 16 residues. As DNA, the CDR3 is TGCGCCAGCAGCTTACCTAGCGGGGGAAACACCGGGGAGCTGTTTTTT. Encoded protein: CASSLPSGGNTGELFF.

This chain links TRBV18 with TRBJ2-3; 8 bases match TRBD1. Germline CDR1 KGHSH, CDR2 LQKENI. The CDR3 has 14 amino acids. J lost 3 bases, V lost 1 base, and 0 bases had no gene match. The DNA of the CDR3 is TGTGCCAGCTCACCACGGACAGGGACAGATACGCAGTATTTT. The encoded protein is CASSPRTGTDTQYF.

The chain has TRBV18 and TRBJ1-2, with a weak D call TRBD1 (6 bases). The length of the CDR3 is 17 residues. CDR1 is KGHSH and CDR2 is LQKENI in the germline V gene. V dropped 1 base and J dropped 1 base, with 16 bases sitting between them. The CDR3 is CASSPQTGVQNNYGYTF. In DNA, the CDR3 is TGTGCCAGCTCACCACAGACAGGAGTGCAGAATAACTATGGCTACACCTTC. The complete variable domain, with remaining parts taken from reference TRBV18 and TRBJ1-2, reads NAGVMQNPRHLVRRRGQEARLRCSPMKGHSHVYWYRQLPEEGLKFMVYLQKENIIDESGMPKERFSAEFPKEGPSILRIQQVVRGDSAAYFCASSPQTGVQNNYGYTFGSGTRLTVV.

The genes are TRBV5-6 and TRBJ2-3, with TRBD2 matching over 8 bases. The ends lost 6 bases at V and 5 bases at J; junction bases unmatched: 11. Germline CDR1 and CDR2: SGHDT and YYEEEE. The CDR3 is 15 amino acids. The chain's CDR3 is CASTSRGTREDTQYF. The CDR3 region has the DNA TGTGCCAGCACCTCGCGGGGGACTAGAGAAGATACGCAGTATTTT.

The chain uses TRBV5-1 and TRBJ2-3; D gene ambiguous. Trimming took off 5 bases at V and 6 bases at J, with 13 bases between the two ends. This CDR3 comprises 13 residues. Looked up from germline, CDR1 is SGHRS and CDR2 is YFSETQ. The CDR3 is CASSKRLGDTQYF. The CDR3 nucleotides are TGCGCCAGCAGTAAAAGGCTTGGGGATACGCAGTATTTT.

The rearrangement joins TRBV18 to TRBJ1-5, with 7 nucleotides matching TRBD1. Germline CDR1 and CDR2: KGHSH and LQKENI. Trimming at V came to 3 bases and at J to 2 bases, leaving 7 bases not matched to a gene. CDR3 length: 16 amino acids. Here the CDR3 DNA reads TGTGCCAGCTCACCCACAGGGGTGGTGGGCAATCAGCCCCAGCATTTT. It translates to CASSPTGVVGNQPQHF.

This rearrangement joins TRBV4-2 to TRBJ1-5; D might be TRBD1 (6 bases). This CDR3 comprises 17 residues. CDR1 is LGHNA and CDR2 is YNFKEQ in the germline V gene. V lost 1 base, J lost 1 base, and 14 bases lay in between. The DNA of the CDR3 is TGTGCCAGCAGCCAAGTAGGGGACATGGGGAGCAATCAGCCCCAGCATTTT. Its translation is CASSQVGDMGSNQPQHF.